Listed below are T cell receptor beta chains from one sample, sequenced in a study of glioma-infiltrating T cells. TCRdb itself ran the multiplex PCR reads through MiXCR, one entry per CDR3 protein. The sample contains 44,000 or so distinct CDR3 sequences, 20% to 25% of which appear only once. The specimen was glioma tissue, nonneoplastic brain tissue, or PBMCs (not recorded which). The receptors were gathered from a human donor with low-grade glioma or glioblastoma, undergoing nonglioma brain surgery, or in good health (not recorded which). Both conserved end residues are part of each CDR3. The order of the fields is J gene, D gene, V gene, clone size, CDR3 DNA, CDR3 protein. D genes are given only for firm matches. The listing skips clone size in some rows; elsewhere it reads once, few, many or a size class.

TRBJ2-1 TRBD1 TRBV12-3/TRBV12-4 few TGTGCCAGCAGTTTAGGGACAGGGGTCTACAATGAGCAGTTCTTC CASSLGTGVYNEQFF
TRBJ2-1 . TRBV9 few TGTGCCAGCAGCGTAGCTGGGTCGAGCAATGAGCAGTTCTTC CASSVAGSSNEQFF
TRBJ2-5 . TRBV20-1 many TGCAGTGCTAGAGTGGGCCAGTTACAAGAGACCCAGTACTTC CSARVGQLQETQYF
TRBJ1-1 . TRBV6-1 medium-sized TGTGCCAGCAGTCCCCAGACAGGATTGAACACTGAAGCTTTCTTT CASSPQTGLNTEAFF
TRBJ1-1 . TRBV5-5 many TGTGCCAGCAGCTTGGTTTGGGGCAGGGCTGAAGCTTTCTTT CASSLVWGRAEAFF
TRBJ2-1 . TRBV12-3/TRBV12-4 many TGTGCCAGCAGCGAGGTCCGGCCTGAGCAGTTCTTC CASSEVRPEQFF
TRBJ2-7 . TRBV20-1 many TGCAGTGCTAGTTGGGGGCAGGGAAGCTCCTACGAGCAGTACTTC CSASWGQGSSYEQYF
TRBJ2-1 TRBD2 TRBV18 . TGTGCCAGCTCACCTCCAGCGGGAGGGAGTCAAGCTGAGCAGTTCTTC CASSPPAGGSQAEQFF
TRBJ1-1 TRBD1 TRBV19 many TGTGCCAGTCAATCGGGACAGAGAATGAACACTGAAGCTTTCTTT CASQSGQRMNTEAFF
TRBJ2-3 . TRBV24-1 medium-sized TGTGCCACCAGTGCGCCGGACCGATTGAGCACAGATACGCAGTATTTT CATSAPDRLSTDTQYF
TRBJ1-6 . TRBV7-9 many TGTGCCAGCAGCTTGAATCGAGATTCACCCCTCCACTTT CASSLNRDSPLHF
TRBJ2-1 TRBD2 TRBV6-6 many TGTGCCAGCAGTTACTCTGGGGCTAGCGGGGTTAGCTACAATGAGCAGTTCTTC CASSYSGASGVSYNEQFF
TRBJ2-1 . TRBV28 . TGTGTTAGCAGTTTATCGGAACCAGAGGGTGAGCAGTTCTTC CVSSLSEPEGEQFF
TRBJ1-1 . TRBV28 once TGTGCCAGAAGCCGTACAAAGGAAGCTTTCTTT CARSRTKEAFF
TRBJ2-1 TRBD1 TRBV7-3 . TGTGCCAGCAGCTTTCAGGGGGACAATGAGCAGTTCTTC CASSFQGDNEQFF
TRBJ2-3 TRBD2 TRBV6-1 . TGCGTCAGCACCTCTGGACTAGCGGGCACAGATACGCAGTATTTT CVSTSGLAGTDTQYF
TRBJ1-1 . TRBV11-3 . TGTGCCAGCAGCACGGGGGCCGGGAACACTGAAGCTTTCTTT CASSTGAGNTEAFF
TRBJ2-7 . TRBV28 once TGTGCCAGCAGACAATACGAGCAGTACTTC CASRQYEQYF
TRBJ2-5 . TRBV7-2 many TGTGCCAGCAGCTTAATGGGGCCCCCCACCGGAGAGACCCAGTACTTC CASSLMGPPTGETQYF
TRBJ1-5 . TRBV5-1 many TGCGCCAGCAGCTTGGACGGTAGCAATCAGCCCCAGCATTTT CASSLDGSNQPQHF
TRBJ2-2 . TRBV29-1 few TGCAGCGTCGGGAGTTCCACCGGGGAGCTGTTTTTT CSVGSSTGELFF
TRBJ2-1 TRBD2 TRBV7-2 many TGTGCCAGCAGATCCTCTAGCGGGAGGTACAATGAGCAGTTCTTC CASRSSSGRYNEQFF